This entry describes one T cell receptor beta chain. One end of the junction is discordant with germline, which a read error may explain. The donors, aged about 6 to 90, were healthy Caucasians from Russia. The data originate from a study of blood T cells in healthy people across ages. CDR3 length: 13 residues. Germline values: CDR1 SEHNR, CDR2 FQNEAQ (reference sequence). Sample-barcoded 5' priming and a J-beta primer mix drove a second PCR of roughly 6 to 12 cycles. TCRdb redid the calling of the 5' RACE reads with MiXCR, one entry per CDR3 protein. The table includes 1,500,000 or so distinct CDR3 sequences, approximately 43% detected once.

The chain carries TRBV7-9 and TRBJ1-2, with 8 bases aligning to TRBD1. This receptor was obtained from a woman younger than 30 in good health. Sequenced sample: blood. The CDR3, as DNA: TGTGCCAGCAGCCTGGACAGGGACTATGGCTGCACCTTC. It is translated as CASSLDRDYGCTF.